This T cell receptor (beta chain) was obtained from a study of T cell changes during pregnancy in multiple sclerosis. Clones were read by immunoSEQ multiplex PCR, and TCRdb kept only the in-frame ones, dropping some. The profile shows tens of thousands of clones, just over 90% of them singletons. This CDR3 has 15 amino acids. Germline lookup yields CDR1 SGHDN and CDR2 FVKESK. With 2 bases clipped from V and 4 bases from J, the junction kept 5 bases outside the gene matches. The rearrangement links TRBV14 to TRBJ1-1, with 9 bases aligning to TRBD1. The receptor was isolated from a female donor in good health, enrolled as a control in a pregnancy study. The specimen was peripheral blood, collected in the third trimester of pregnancy. The CDR3 nucleotides are TGTGCCAGCAGCCAAATACAGGGGGCCGTCACTGAAGCTTTCTTT. Amino acids: CASSQIQGAVTEAFF.